A single sample gave rise to the 14 T cell receptor beta chains below, sequenced in a study of Graves' ophthalmopathy and Graves' hyperthyroidism. As the template, RNA transcripts were used to amplify TCR beta CDR3 regions. Second-round multiplex PCR came after first-round RT-PCR with HTBI primers. TCRdb recomputed calls from the multiplex PCR reads with MiXCR, one row per CDR3 protein. The sample consists of around 51,000 distinct CDR3 sequences, 50% to 65% of them appearing once. The sequencing sample was made of peripheral blood. Receptor source: an adult man with Graves' ophthalmopathy.

This clonotype occurred a few times. The chain recombines TRBV18 with TRBJ2-1; 9 bases match TRBD2. This CDR3 spans 14 amino acids. In germline, CDR1 is KGHSH, CDR2 LQKENI. J was trimmed by 6 bases and V by 4 bases; bases with no gene match: 4. CDR3 sequence reads: CASSLGTSSNEQFF. In nucleotides, the CDR3 is TGTGCCAGCTCACTCGGGACTAGCAGCAATGAGCAGTTCTTC.

At least ten counts were recorded for this clonotype. The gene calls are TRBV7-9 and TRBJ1-2; the D is unclear. V lost 3 bases to trimming and J lost 4 bases, with 27 bases between them. CDR1 and CDR2 (germline): SEHNR, FQNEAQ (reference sequence). The CDR3 length is 19 residues. Here the CDR3 reads CASSFSIPAERTEFYGYTF. For the CDR3, the DNA is TGTGCCAGCAGCTTTTCTATACCCGCCGAAAGGACGGAATTCTATGGCTACACCTTC.

Ten or more counts support this clonotype. This chain connects TRBV20-1 to TRBJ2-7, with TRBD1 matching over 10 bases. The ends lost 3 bases at V and 2 bases at J; junction bases unmatched: 7. This CDR3 comprises 15 residues. The germline gives CDR1 DFQATT, CDR2 SNEGSKA (reference sequence). In DNA, the CDR3 is TGCAGTGCTAGCCAACCCGGGACAGGGGCCTACGAGCAGTACTTC. It translates to CSASQPGTGAYEQYF.

This clonotype is categorized as medium-sized. The chain is built from TRBV29-1 and TRBJ1-1; D remains unclear. The CDR3 is 14 amino acids. V was trimmed by 6 bases and J by 1 base, leaving 15 bases between them. CDR1 and CDR2 from the germline V gene are SQVTM and ANQGSEA. In nucleotides, the CDR3 is TGCAGCGTAGCCCCACGCCTGACGAACACTGAAGCTTTCTTT. Residues: CSVAPRLTNTEAFF.

This clonotype was picked up many times. The chain employs TRBV2 and TRBJ2-5, with D possibly matching TRBD2 (6 bases). This CDR3 has 14 residues. In germline, CDR1 is SNHLY, CDR2 FYNNEI. The V end was cut by 7 bases, the J end by 5 bases, with 17 bases between. The CDR3 loop is CASMGTLLRETQYF. In DNA form, the CDR3 reads TGTGCCAGCATGGGGACTTTATTAAGGGAGACCCAGTACTTC.

For the CDR3, the DNA is TGTGCCAGCAGTTTAGGGGGGGCAGGGATTCAGCCCCAGTACTTC. Amino acids: CASSLGGAGIQPQYF. The chain couples TRBV12-3 or TRBV12-4 to TRBJ2-5, with D perhaps given as TRBD1 or TRBD2 (6 bases each). Trimming left V 1 base short and J 9 bases short, with 18 bases between. The CDR3 runs to 15 residues.

The chain couples TRBV12-3 or TRBV12-4 to TRBJ1-6; 7 bases align to TRBD1. The CDR3 length is 18 residues. J gave up 4 bases and V 6 bases, and 15 bases lay outside the gene matches. This CDR3 reads CASSTRDSPLKYNSPLHF. CDR3 DNA: TGTGCCAGCAGCACCCGGGACAGCCCGCTCAAATATAATTCACCCCTCCACTTT.

In its sample, this clonotype was seen many times. The rearrangement uses TRBV6-1 and TRBJ2-1, with D maybe TRBD2 (5 bases). V was cut by 4 bases and J by 8 bases, with 18 bases left in between. The CDR3 loop spans 15 amino acids. CDR1 and CDR2 from the germline V gene are MNHNS and SASEGT. DNA of the CDR3: TGTGCCAGCAGTGCCCAAGTCGCGGGCCAATATGAGCAGTTCTTC. This encodes CASSAQVAGQYEQFF.

On this clonotype: Possible read error: a much larger clone is one base away. The chain employs TRBV3-1 and TRBJ2-5, with D possibly matching TRBD2 (7 bases). The V end lost 1 base, the J end lost 6 bases, and 12 bases lay between the germline ends. The CDR3 extends over 14 amino acids. The V gene's germline CDR1 is LGHDT and CDR2 YNNKEL (reference sequence). The CDR3 here is CASSQGGGAKTQYF. Here the CDR3 DNA reads TGTGCCAGCAGCCAAGGGGGGGGGGCAAAGACCCAGTACTTC.

V is TRBV20-1 and J is TRBJ2-5; TRBD2 is a possible D gene (7 bases). Germline V lookup: CDR1 DFQATT, CDR2 SNEGSKA (reference sequence). V lost 0 bases, J lost 1 base, and 12 bases lay in between. There are 15 residues in the CDR3. The CDR3 loop is CSARDRGALQETQYF. Here the CDR3 DNA reads TGCAGTGCTAGAGATCGGGGGGCCCTCCAAGAGACCCAGTACTTC.

This clonotype was seen repeatedly, ten times or more. The chain employs TRBV7-8 and TRBJ2-3; TRBD1 agrees at 7 bases. Trimming at V came to 5 bases and at J to 6 bases, leaving 8 bases not matched to a gene. From germline, CDR1 is SGHVS and CDR2 FQNEAQ. The CDR3 length is 14 residues. As DNA, the CDR3 is TGTGCCAGCAGCCCCCGGGGACAGCAGGATACGCAGTATTTT. As protein: CASSPRGQQDTQYF.

This clonotype appeared many times. V and J are TRBV19 and TRBJ2-2; TRBD1 matches 10 bases. V lost 2 bases to trimming and J lost 5 bases; unmatched junction nucleotides: 11. The CDR3 length is 18 residues. Germline CDR1 reads LNHDA; CDR2 reads SQIVND (reference sequence). The CDR3 protein is CASSIKGRGQGRTGELFF. For the CDR3, the DNA is TGTGCCAGTAGTATAAAGGGGAGGGGACAGGGGAGAACCGGGGAGCTGTTTTTT. The variable domain in full, completed from reference TRBV19 and TRBJ2-2, reads DGGITQSPKYLFRKEGQNVTLSCEQNLNHDAMYWYRQDPGQGLRLIYYSQIVNDFQKGDIAEGYSVSREKKESFPLTVTSAQKNPTAFYLCASSIKGRGQGRTGELFFGEGSRLTVL.

The chain employs TRBV10-3 and TRBJ1-6; perhaps TRBD1 as D (5 bases). The CDR3 runs to 13 residues. Per germline, CDR1 ENHRY and CDR2 SYGVKD. Trimming cost V 0 bases and J 13 bases, with 10 bases left between them. Here the CDR3 reads CAISESDSHPLHF. CDR3 in DNA: TGTGCCATCAGTGAGTCCGACAGTCATCCCCTCCACTTT.

The chain employs TRBV5-4 and TRBJ1-1; D call uncertain. This CDR3 contains 14 residues. Trimming stripped 3 bases from V and 3 bases from J, with 12 bases between. Looked up from germline, CDR1 is SGHNT and CDR2 is YYREEE (reference sequence). This CDR3 reads CASSSPEMDTEAFF. CDR3 DNA sequence: TGTGCCAGCAGCTCGCCTGAAATGGACACTGAAGCTTTCTTT.